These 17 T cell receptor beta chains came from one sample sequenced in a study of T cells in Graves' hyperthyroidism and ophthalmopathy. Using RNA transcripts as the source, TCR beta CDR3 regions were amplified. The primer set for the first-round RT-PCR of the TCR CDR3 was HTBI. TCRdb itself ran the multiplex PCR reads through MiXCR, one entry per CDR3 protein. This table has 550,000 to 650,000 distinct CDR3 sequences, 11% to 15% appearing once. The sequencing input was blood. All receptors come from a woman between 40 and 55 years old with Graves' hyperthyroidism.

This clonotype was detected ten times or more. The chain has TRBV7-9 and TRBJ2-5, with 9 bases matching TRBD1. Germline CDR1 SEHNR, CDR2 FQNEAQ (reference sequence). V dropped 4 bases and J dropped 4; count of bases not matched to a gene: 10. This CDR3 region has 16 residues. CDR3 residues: CASSSGAGQGAETQYF. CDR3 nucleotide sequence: TGTGCCAGCAGCTCCGGCGCGGGACAGGGAGCAGAGACCCAGTACTTC.

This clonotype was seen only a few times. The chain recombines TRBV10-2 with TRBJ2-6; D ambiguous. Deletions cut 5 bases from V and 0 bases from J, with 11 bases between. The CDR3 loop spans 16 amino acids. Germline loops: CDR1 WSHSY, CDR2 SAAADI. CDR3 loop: CASSNPPSSGANVLTF. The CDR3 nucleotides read TGCGCCAGCAGTAACCCTCCAAGCTCTGGGGCCAACGTCCTGACTTTC.

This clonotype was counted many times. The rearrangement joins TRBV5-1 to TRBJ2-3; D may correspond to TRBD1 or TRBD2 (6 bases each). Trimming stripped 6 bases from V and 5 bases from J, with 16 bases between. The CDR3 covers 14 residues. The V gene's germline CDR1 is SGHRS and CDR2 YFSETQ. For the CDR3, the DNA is TGCGCCAGCAACCCGGGGGCTGTACGAGATACGCAGTATTTT. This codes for CASNPGAVRDTQYF. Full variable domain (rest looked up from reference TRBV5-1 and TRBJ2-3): KAGVTQTPRYLIKTRGQQVTLSCSPISGHRSVSWYQQTPGQGLQFLFEYFSETQRNKGNFPGRFSGRQFSNSRSEMNVSTLELGDSALYLCASNPGAVRDTQYFGPGTRLTVL.

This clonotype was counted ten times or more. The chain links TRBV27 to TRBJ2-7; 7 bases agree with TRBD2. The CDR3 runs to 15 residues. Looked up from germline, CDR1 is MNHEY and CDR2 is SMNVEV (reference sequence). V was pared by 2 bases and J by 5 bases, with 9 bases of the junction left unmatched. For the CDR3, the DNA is TGTGCCAGCAGTTTAAGGGCGGGAGCACCTCACGAGCAGTACTTC. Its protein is CASSLRAGAPHEQYF.

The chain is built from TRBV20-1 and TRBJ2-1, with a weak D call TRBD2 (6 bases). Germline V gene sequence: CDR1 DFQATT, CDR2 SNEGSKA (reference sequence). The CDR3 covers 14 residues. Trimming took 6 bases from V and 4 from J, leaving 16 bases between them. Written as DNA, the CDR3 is TGCAGTGCCCCCCTGGGGGGAAGTTACAATGAGCAGTTCTTC. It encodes CSAPLGGSYNEQFF.

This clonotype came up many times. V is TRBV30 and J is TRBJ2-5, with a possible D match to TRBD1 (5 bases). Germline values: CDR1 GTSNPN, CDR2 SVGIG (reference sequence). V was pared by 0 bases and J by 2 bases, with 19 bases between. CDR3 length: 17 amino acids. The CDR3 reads CAWSVRPSPGLQETQYF. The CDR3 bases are TGTGCCTGGAGTGTACGTCCCTCCCCAGGGTTACAAGAGACCCAGTACTTC.

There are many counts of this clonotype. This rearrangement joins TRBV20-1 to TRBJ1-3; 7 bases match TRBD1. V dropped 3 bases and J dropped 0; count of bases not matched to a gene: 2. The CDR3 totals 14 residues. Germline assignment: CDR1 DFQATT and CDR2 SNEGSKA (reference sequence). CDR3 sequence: CSASWDSSGNTIYF. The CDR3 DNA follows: TGCAGTGCTAGCTGGGACAGCTCTGGAAACACCATATATTTT.

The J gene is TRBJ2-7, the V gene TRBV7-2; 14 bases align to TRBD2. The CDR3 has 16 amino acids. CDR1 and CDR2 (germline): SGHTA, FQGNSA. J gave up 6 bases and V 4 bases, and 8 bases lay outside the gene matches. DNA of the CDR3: TGTGCCAGCAGCTCTGGACTAGCGGGAGGACCGGTCGAGCAGTACTTC. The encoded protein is CASSSGLAGGPVEQYF. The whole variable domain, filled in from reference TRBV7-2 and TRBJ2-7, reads GAGVSQSPSNKVTEKGKDVELRCDPISGHTALYWYRQSLGQGLEFLIYFQGNSAPDKSGLPSDRFSAERTGGSVSTLTIQRTQQEDSAVYLCASSSGLAGGPVEQYFGPGTRLTVT.

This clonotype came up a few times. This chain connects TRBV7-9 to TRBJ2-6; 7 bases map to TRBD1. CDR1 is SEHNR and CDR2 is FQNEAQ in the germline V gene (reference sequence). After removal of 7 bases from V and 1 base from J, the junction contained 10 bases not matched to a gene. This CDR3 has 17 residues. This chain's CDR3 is CASTKDRHPSGANVLTF. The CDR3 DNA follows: TGTGCCAGCACCAAGGACAGGCATCCTTCTGGGGCCAACGTCCTGACTTTC.

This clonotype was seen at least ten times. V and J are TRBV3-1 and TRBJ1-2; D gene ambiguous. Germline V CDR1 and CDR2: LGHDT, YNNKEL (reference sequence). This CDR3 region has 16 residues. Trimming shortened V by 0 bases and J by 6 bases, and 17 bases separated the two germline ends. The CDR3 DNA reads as TGTGCCAGCAGCCAAGACTTGCTGCCACAGACGGATGGCTACACCTTC. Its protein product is CASSQDLLPQTDGYTF. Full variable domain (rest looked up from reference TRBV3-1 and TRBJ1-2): DTAVSQTPKYLVTQMGNDKSIKCEQNLGHDTMYWYKQDSKKFLKIMFSYNNKELIINETVPNRFSPKSPDKAHLNLHINSLELGDSAVYFCASSQDLLPQTDGYTFGSGTRLTVV.

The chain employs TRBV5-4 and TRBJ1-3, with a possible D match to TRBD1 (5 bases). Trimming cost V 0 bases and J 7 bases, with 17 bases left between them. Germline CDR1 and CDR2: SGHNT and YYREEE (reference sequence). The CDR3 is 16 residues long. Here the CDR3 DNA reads TGTGCCAGCAGCTTGGGGGGGTCTGTCCCGCAGAACACCATATATTTT. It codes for CASSLGGSVPQNTIYF.

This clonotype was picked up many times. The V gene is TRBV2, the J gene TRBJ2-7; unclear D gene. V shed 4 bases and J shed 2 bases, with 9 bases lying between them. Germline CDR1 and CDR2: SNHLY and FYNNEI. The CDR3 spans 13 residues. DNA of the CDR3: TGTGCCAGCAGTGCCCCCGGCGCCTACGAGCAGTACTTC. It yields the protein CASSAPGAYEQYF. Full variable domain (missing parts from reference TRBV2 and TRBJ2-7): EPEVTQTPSHQVTQMGQEVILRCVPISNHLYFYWYRQILGQKVEFLVSFYNNEISEKSEIFDDQFSVERPDGSNFTLKIRSTKLEDSAMYFCASSAPGAYEQYFGPGTRLTVT.

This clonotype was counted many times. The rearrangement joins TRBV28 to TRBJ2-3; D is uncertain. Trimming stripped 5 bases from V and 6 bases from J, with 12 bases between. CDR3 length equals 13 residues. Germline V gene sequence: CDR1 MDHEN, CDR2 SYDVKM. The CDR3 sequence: CASSPQIQDTQYF. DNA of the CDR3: TGTGCCAGCAGTCCACAGATTCAGGATACGCAGTATTTT.

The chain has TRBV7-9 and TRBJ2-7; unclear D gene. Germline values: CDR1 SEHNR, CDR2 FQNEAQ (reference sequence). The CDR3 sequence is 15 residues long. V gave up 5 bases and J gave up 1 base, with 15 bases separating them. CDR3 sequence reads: CASSPRGGVSYEQYF. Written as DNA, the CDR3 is TGTGCCAGCAGCCCCCGCGGTGGGGTGTCCTACGAGCAGTACTTC.

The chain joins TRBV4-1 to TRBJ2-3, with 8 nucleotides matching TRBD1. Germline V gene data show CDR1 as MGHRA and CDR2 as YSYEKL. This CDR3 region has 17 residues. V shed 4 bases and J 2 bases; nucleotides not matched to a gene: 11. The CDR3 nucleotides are TGCGCCAGCAGCCCACATGGGACAGGAAGTAACACAGATACGCAGTATTTT. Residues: CASSPHGTGSNTDTQYF.

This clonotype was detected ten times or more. CDR3 loop: CASSSTPGTPWGSGIYYEQYF. The DNA of the CDR3 is TGTGCCAGCAGTTCGACTCCCGGGACCCCCTGGGGTAGCGGCATATACTACGAGCAGTACTTC. The rearrangement joins TRBV12-3 or TRBV12-4 to TRBJ2-7; a possible D gene is TRBD2 (6 bases). Trimming shortened V by 4 bases and J by 3 bases, and 34 bases separated the two germline ends. The CDR3 is 21 residues long.

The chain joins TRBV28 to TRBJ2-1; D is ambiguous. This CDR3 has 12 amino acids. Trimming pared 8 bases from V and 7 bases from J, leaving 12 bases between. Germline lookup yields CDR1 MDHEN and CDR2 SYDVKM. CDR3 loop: CASPFPENEQFF. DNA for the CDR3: TGTGCCAGCCCTTTCCCGGAGAATGAGCAGTTCTTC.